A single sample is the source of the 30 T cell receptor beta chains below, sequenced in a study of T cell clonotyping in hematopoietic cell transplantation. Generated by immunoSEQ multiplex PCR, the TCRdb table keeps only in-frame clones and is missing some. Of approximately 42,000 clones in the sample, 85% were seen once. Time point in this sample: recipient sample about 28 days before transplant, after cytoreduction. The material was peripheral blood mononuclear cells, obtained before stem cell transplant. These receptors were collected from a man aged 60 to 69 with acute myeloid leukemia. Some clones in this sample may be carry-over from other donors' samples.

The rearrangement joins TRBV2 to TRBJ1-2; D unresolved. CDR3 length: 15 residues. From germline, CDR1 is SNHLY and CDR2 FYNNEI. The germline V and J ends were trimmed by 2 bases and 0 bases, with 10 bases remaining between them. This CDR3 is CASSESGATNYGYTF. CDR3 in DNA: TGTGCCAGCAGTGAAAGTGGCGCAACTAACTATGGCTACACCTTC.

The gene calls are TRBV14 and TRBJ1-2; TRBD1 matches 7 bases. The CDR3 runs to 14 residues. Germline V CDR1 and CDR2: SGHDN, FVKESK. Trimming cost V 5 bases and J 8 bases; bases outside gene matches: 11. CDR3 sequence reads: CASSASHRGYGYTF. The CDR3 DNA follows: TGTGCCAGCAGCGCCTCGCACAGGGGCTACGGCTACACCTTC.

The genes are TRBV19 and TRBJ1-5; the D is unclear. The CDR3 has 12 amino acids. From germline, CDR1 is LNHDA and CDR2 SQIVND (reference sequence). Trimming removed 9 bases at V and 5 bases at J, with 11 bases between. The CDR3 DNA follows: TGTGCCAGCGGATTTACCTATCAGCCCCAGCATTTT. Amino acid sequence: CASGFTYQPQHF.

The chain links TRBV30 to TRBJ2-3; no firm D call. V lost 0 bases and J 5 bases, leaving 12 bases between the germline ends. CDR1 GTSNPN and CDR2 SVGIG come from the germline V gene (reference sequence). This CDR3 contains 14 residues. CDR3 loop: CAWSVVLGLDTQYF. The CDR3 DNA reads as TGTGCCTGGAGTGTCGTCCTCGGCCTAGATACGCAGTATTTT.

The chain uses TRBV25-1 and TRBJ2-7; D uncertain. Per germline, CDR1 MGHDK and CDR2 SYGVNS. CDR3 size: 15 residues. Trimming stripped 3 bases from V and 0 bases from J, with 12 bases between. CDR3: CASSDWATGSYEQYF. The CDR3 DNA reads as TGTGCCAGCAGTGATTGGGCCACGGGCTCCTACGAGCAGTACTTC.

The genes are TRBV28 and TRBJ2-7; 8 bases match TRBD1. Germline values: CDR1 MDHEN, CDR2 SYDVKM. V shed 7 bases and J 7 bases; nucleotides not matched to a gene: 18. The CDR3 covers 16 residues. This CDR3 is CASISTTGTGVLEQYF. The DNA of the CDR3 is TGTGCCAGCATCAGTACTACCGGGACAGGTGTTCTGGAGCAGTACTTC. Looking up the rest from reference TRBV28 and TRBJ2-7 gives the full variable domain: DVKVTQSSRYLVKRTGEKVFLECVQDMDHENMFWYRQDPGLGLRLIYFSYDVKMKEKGDIPEGYSVSREKKERFSLILESASTNQTSMYLCASISTTGTGVLEQYFGPGTRLTVT.

The rearrangement joins TRBV6-6 to TRBJ1-1; D perhaps matches TRBD1 (5 bases). The CDR3 covers 13 residues. Between the trimmed V and J ends, which lost 5 bases and 3 bases, there was a span of 10 bases. Germline V gene data show CDR1 as MNHNY and CDR2 as SVGAGI (reference sequence). In DNA form, the CDR3 reads TGTGCCAGCAGTACAGCGGGGGACACTGAAGCTTTCTTT. Translating it yields CASSTAGDTEAFF.

The rearrangement links TRBV30 to TRBJ1-3; TRBD1 might be the D (6 bases). Germline V gene lookup returns CDR1 GTSNPN and CDR2 SVGIG (reference sequence). Trimming pared 7 bases from V and 8 bases from J, leaving 18 bases between. The CDR3 consists of 13 residues. Here the CDR3 DNA reads TGTGCCTCAAGGCGGGGGGCTGGGGACACCATATATTTT. Its protein product is CASRRGAGDTIYF.

Here the CDR3 DNA reads TGTGCCAGCAGTGTGCTAGCGGGGGTGCAAACCACAGATACGCAGTATTTT. Translated: CASSVLAGVQTTDTQYF. The chain combines TRBV6-1 with TRBJ2-3; 10 bases line up with TRBD2. The CDR3 is made up of 17 amino acids. Looked up from germline, CDR1 is MNHNS and CDR2 is SASEGT. Losses at the gene ends were 4 bases for V and 2 bases for J; bases not matched to a gene: 9.

The chain carries TRBV30 and TRBJ1-6, with 7 bases lining up with TRBD1. CDR1 is GTSNPN and CDR2 is SVGIG in the germline V gene (reference sequence). The trim removed 3 bases at V and 7 bases at J, leaving 9 bases unmatched. This CDR3 has 15 amino acids. In nucleotides, the CDR3 is TGTGCCTGGAGCCCGGGACAGTTTCTGAATTCACCCCTCCACTTT. Translation gives CAWSPGQFLNSPLHF.

This chain joins TRBV11-2 and TRBJ1-2; D is perhaps TRBD1 (6 bases). With 1 base removed from V and 7 bases from J, the gap between germline ends came to 10 bases. From germline, CDR1 is SGHAT and CDR2 FQNNGV. The CDR3 contains 13 residues. CDR3 protein: CASSLGSGVGYTF. CDR3 nucleotide sequence: TGTGCCAGCAGCTTAGGATCAGGGGTTGGCTACACCTTC.

CDR3 bases: TGCGCCAGCAGGGGGAGACAGGTTTGCTACGAGCAGTACTTC. Translation gives CASRGRQVCYEQYF. This rearrangement joins TRBV10-1 to TRBJ2-7; D is perhaps TRBD1 (6 bases). The CDR3 extends over 14 amino acids. V was clipped by 6 bases and J by 3 bases, with 15 bases between them. Germline assignment: CDR1 WNHNN and CDR2 SYGVQD (reference sequence).

The V call is TRBV18, the J call TRBJ1-2; no reliable D call. V was pared by 5 bases and J by 6 bases, with 10 bases between. CDR3 length: 12 residues. From germline, CDR1 is KGHSH and CDR2 LQKENI. The CDR3 reads CASSADGHGYTF. The CDR3 bases are TGTGCCAGCTCAGCAGACGGGCATGGCTACACCTTC.

The chain recombines TRBV9 with TRBJ1-5, with D unclear. The CDR3 has 12 residues. Germline CDR1 reads SGDLS; CDR2 reads YYNGEE. V gave up 3 bases and J gave up 2 bases, with 3 bases separating them. The CDR3, as DNA: TGTGCCAGCAGCGGAGGCAATCAGCCCCAGCATTTT. It translates to CASSGGNQPQHF.

The chain combines TRBV25-1 with TRBJ2-5, with a possible D match to TRBD2 (5 bases). Per germline, CDR1 MGHDK and CDR2 SYGVNS. V shed 2 bases and J shed 7 bases, with 8 bases lying between them. The CDR3 is 12 residues long. CDR3 region: CASSEVAGTQYF. CDR3 nucleotide sequence: TGTGCCAGCAGTGAAGTGGCGGGGACCCAGTACTTC. Complete variable domain (other parts from reference TRBV25-1 and TRBJ2-5): EADIYQTPRYLVIGTGKKITLECSQTMGHDKMYWYQQDPGMELHLIHYSYGVNSTEKGDLSSESTVSRIRTEHFPLTLESARPSHTSQYLCASSEVAGTQYFGPGTRLLVL.

The gene calls are TRBV29-1 and TRBJ2-4; the D is unclear. Trimming cost V 4 bases and J 2 bases, with 12 bases left between them. Per the germline V gene, CDR1 is SQVTM and CDR2 is ANQGSEA. The CDR3 runs 14 residues. Written as DNA, the CDR3 is TGCAGCGTTGCTTTGCGGTTATCCAAAAACATTCAGTACTTC. Its protein is CSVALRLSKNIQYF. Looking up the rest from reference TRBV29-1 and TRBJ2-4 gives the full variable domain: SAVISQKPSRDICQRGTSLTIQCQVDSQVTMMFWYRQQPGQSLTLIATANQGSEATYESGFVIDKFPISRPNLTFSTLTVSNMSPEDSSIYLCSVALRLSKNIQYFGAGTRLSVL.

The chain combines TRBV28 with TRBJ1-6, with D maybe TRBD1 (6 bases). This CDR3 comprises 14 residues. CDR1 is MDHEN and CDR2 is SYDVKM in the germline V gene. The V end was cut by 6 bases, the J end by 7 bases, with 13 bases between. The CDR3 reads CASRDRRGNSPLHF. In nucleotides, the CDR3 is TGTGCCAGCAGAGACAGGCGAGGCAATTCACCCCTCCACTTT. Filled out from reference TRBV28 and TRBJ1-6, the complete variable domain reads DVKVTQSSRYLVKRTGEKVFLECVQDMDHENMFWYRQDPGLGLRLIYFSYDVKMKEKGDIPEGYSVSREKKERFSLILESASTNQTSMYLCASRDRRGNSPLHFGNGTRLTVT.

The genes are TRBV7-3 and TRBJ2-5; 8 bases map to TRBD1. This CDR3 has 16 amino acids. Trimming took 1 base from V and 2 from J; bases not matched to a gene: 6. Germline CDR1 SGHTA, CDR2 FQGTGA. DNA for the CDR3: TGTGCCAGCAGCTTAAGTCGAGGGACAGGTCAAGAGACCCAGTACTTC. This translates into CASSLSRGTGQETQYF.

The chain couples TRBV7-7 to TRBJ2-1, with a weak D call TRBD2 (5 bases). The CDR3 is made up of 17 amino acids. V lost 5 bases and J lost 0, with 17 bases in between. CDR1 and CDR2 (germline): SSHAT, FNYEAQ (reference sequence). CDR3 region: CASSRGGLRSSYNEQFF. The CDR3, as DNA: TGTGCCAGCAGCCGCGGAGGACTCCGGAGCTCCTACAATGAGCAGTTCTTC.

V gene TRBV28 combines with J gene TRBJ1-2, with D possibly being TRBD1 (6 bases). This CDR3 region has 13 residues. The V gene lost 7 bases and the J gene lost 11 bases, with 20 bases spanning the gap. CDR1 and CDR2 from the germline V gene are MDHEN and SYDVKM. CDR3 loop: CASTHEGVRGYTF. The DNA of the CDR3 is TGTGCCAGCACCCATGAGGGGGTTCGGGGATACACCTTC.

The chain uses TRBV5-6 and TRBJ1-6; D not certain. This CDR3 region has 15 residues. Per the germline V gene, CDR1 is SGHDT and CDR2 is YYEEEE. Deletions cut 1 base from V and 5 bases from J, with 10 bases between. The CDR3 here is CASSLWVLNNSPLHF. The CDR3 region has the DNA TGTGCCAGCAGCTTGTGGGTCCTTAATAATTCACCCCTCCACTTT.

The chain links TRBV6-5 to TRBJ1-1; weak D call: TRBD1 (6 bases). There are 16 residues in the CDR3. V lost 2 bases and J lost 5, with 18 bases in between. The V gene's germline CDR1 is MNHEY and CDR2 SVGAGI. CDR3 bases: TGTGCCAGCAGTTACCCCCAGGGGTGGGGGTATACTGAAGCTTTCTTT. Protein product: CASSYPQGWGYTEAFF.

This chain uses TRBV29-1 with TRBJ1-2; D is perhaps TRBD1 (5 bases). With 4 bases removed from V and 3 bases from J, the gap between germline ends came to 12 bases. This CDR3 comprises 13 residues. CDR1 and CDR2 from the germline V gene are SQVTM and ANQGSEA. CDR3 in amino acids: CSVGSGGDYGYTF. The CDR3 nucleotides are TGCAGCGTTGGTTCCGGAGGGGACTATGGCTACACCTTC.

The chain couples TRBV14 to TRBJ1-2, with D tentatively TRBD1 (5 bases). Germline CDR1 and CDR2: SGHDN and FVKESK. V was clipped by 0 bases and J by 4 bases, with 18 bases between them. The CDR3 extends over 17 amino acids. The CDR3 spells CASSQEGRGRLGYGYTF. The CDR3 coding sequence is TGTGCCAGCAGCCAAGAAGGTCGGGGGAGACTAGGCTATGGCTACACCTTC.

This rearrangement joins TRBV25-1 to TRBJ1-4, with 8 bases matching TRBD1. CDR3 size: 13 residues. The ends lost 6 bases at V and 10 bases at J; junction bases unmatched: 7. CDR1 is MGHDK, CDR2 SYGVNS, per germline. The CDR3 DNA follows: TGTGCCAGCAGCGATACAGGGGGTGGAAAACTGTTTTTT. The encoded protein is CASSDTGGGKLFF.

The chain is built from TRBV5-1 and TRBJ1-2, with a tentative D call TRBD1 (5 bases). CDR3 length: 15 residues. In germline, CDR1 is SGHRS, CDR2 YFSETQ. Trimming stripped 3 bases from V and 8 bases from J, with 20 bases between. The CDR3: CASSSPGTGEWGYTF. In nucleotides, the CDR3 is TGCGCCAGCAGCTCGCCCGGGACGGGAGAGTGGGGCTACACCTTC.

The chain employs TRBV6-1 and TRBJ2-5; tentative D call: TRBD1 (6 bases). The CDR3 has 15 amino acids. Germline V gives CDR1 MNHNS, CDR2 SASEGT. Deletions cut 0 bases from V and 5 bases from J, with 13 bases between. This CDR3 reads CASSEALTGGETQYF. CDR3 bases: TGTGCCAGCAGTGAAGCTCTGACAGGTGGGGAGACCCAGTACTTC.

The chain combines TRBV30 with TRBJ2-1; 7 nucleotides agree with TRBD1. Germline V CDR1 and CDR2: GTSNPN, SVGIG (reference sequence). The CDR3 sequence is 14 residues long. The J segment lost 4 bases and the V segment lost 2 bases, leaving 5 bases of the junction unmatched. The chain's CDR3 is CAWSHRGLYNEQFF. CDR3 DNA: TGTGCCTGGAGTCACAGGGGCTTATACAATGAGCAGTTCTTC.

The chain joins TRBV2 to TRBJ1-2, with TRBD1 as a possible D gene (6 bases). Germline V gene data show CDR1 as SNHLY and CDR2 as FYNNEI. V gave up 6 bases and J gave up 0 bases, with 17 bases separating them. The CDR3 consists of 16 residues. In DNA form, the CDR3 reads TGTGCCAGCAGCCAAAGAGCAGGGGCATCTAACTATGGCTACACCTTC. Translated: CASSQRAGASNYGYTF.

The chain uses TRBV29-1 and TRBJ1-1; 9 bases are shared with TRBD1. The CDR3 extends over 13 amino acids. The trim removed 4 bases at V and 1 base at J, leaving 1 base unmatched. Germline CDR1 and CDR2: SQVTM and ANQGSEA. The CDR3 nucleotides are TGCAGCGTTGGGACAGGGGCGAACACTGAAGCTTTCTTT. Translated, it gives CSVGTGANTEAFF.